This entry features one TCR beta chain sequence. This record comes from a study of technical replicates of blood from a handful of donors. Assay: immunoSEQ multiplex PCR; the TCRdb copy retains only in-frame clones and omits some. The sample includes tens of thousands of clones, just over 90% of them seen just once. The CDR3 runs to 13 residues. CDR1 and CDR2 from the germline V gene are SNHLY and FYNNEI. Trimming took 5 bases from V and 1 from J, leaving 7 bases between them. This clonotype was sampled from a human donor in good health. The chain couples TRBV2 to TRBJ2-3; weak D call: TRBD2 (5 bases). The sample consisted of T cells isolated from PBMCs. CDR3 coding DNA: TGTGCCAGCAGTAACGGGGGCACAGATACGCAGTATTTT. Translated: CASSNGGTDTQYF. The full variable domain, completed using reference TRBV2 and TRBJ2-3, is EPEVTQTPSHQVTQMGQEVILRCVPISNHLYFYWYRQILGQKVEFLVSFYNNEISEKSEIFDDQFSVERPDGSNFTLKIRSTKLEDSAMYFCASSNGGTDTQYFGPGTRLTVL.